The clone carrying this T cell receptor (beta chain) was detected only a few times. No antigen is known for it. The read ends 3 residues shy of where the CDR3 ends; the end is completed using the germline J gene. This sample was included in a study of T cell clonality in common variable immunodeficiency. Study results and caveats: Common variable immunodeficiency TCR beta sequences reportedly had fewer deletions and N-nucleotide insertions. CVID patient heterogeneity limited repertoire-clinical complication correlations.

Sequencing used immunoSEQ multiplex PCR; TCRdb keeps in-frame clones, though not all of them. Recorded here are about 19,000 clones, none singletons. The CDR3 runs 14 residues. The germline gives CDR1 SEHNR, CDR2 FQNEAQ (reference sequence). J gave up 7 bases and V 5 bases, and 5 bases lay outside the gene matches. This clonotype originated in a human donor with common variable immunodeficiency. Source material: peripheral blood mononuclear cells. This sequence joins TRBV7-9 and TRBJ1-4; 9 bases match TRBD1. CDR3 region: CASSIMTGGEKLFF. CDR3 DNA (partial): TGTGCCAGCAGCATAATGACAGGGGGTGAAAAA.